The rows below give T cell receptor beta chains drawn from one sample of a study of T cell responses to AZD1222 COVID-19 vaccine. Using immunoSEQ multiplex PCR, the repertoire was profiled, and TCRdb retains in-frame clones only, with some absent. In the table there are 35,000 to 55,000 clones, over 75% of which are singletons. This specimen was peripheral blood, taken 28 days after the second dose of the MenACWY control vaccine. Receptors were obtained from an adult who received the MenACWY meningococcal vaccine as a control. Each CDR3 is given with its conserved first and last residue. The D gene is left open where the match is weak. Not every row has a clone size; where given, it reads once, few, many or a size class.

cdr3_length v_call clone_size d_call cdr3_aa
14 TRBV2 - - CASSYGPGNQPQHF
12 TRBV28 - - CAGSSGTSPLHF
15 TRBV30 - TRBD1 CAWSVLPGGNTEAFF
17 TRBV2 - - CASSEVVPGGGNYGYTF
17 TRBV19 - - CASSILTPQSINTEAFF
12 TRBV7-8 once - CASSLQREKLFF
16 TRBV9 few - CASSVGDLRGNSPLHF
12 TRBV5-5 - - CASSLVSNEAFF
13 TRBV27 - - CASSLSGTYGYTF
10 TRBV28 - - CASSYNEQFF
14 TRBV15 few - CATSRLDTKGEAFF